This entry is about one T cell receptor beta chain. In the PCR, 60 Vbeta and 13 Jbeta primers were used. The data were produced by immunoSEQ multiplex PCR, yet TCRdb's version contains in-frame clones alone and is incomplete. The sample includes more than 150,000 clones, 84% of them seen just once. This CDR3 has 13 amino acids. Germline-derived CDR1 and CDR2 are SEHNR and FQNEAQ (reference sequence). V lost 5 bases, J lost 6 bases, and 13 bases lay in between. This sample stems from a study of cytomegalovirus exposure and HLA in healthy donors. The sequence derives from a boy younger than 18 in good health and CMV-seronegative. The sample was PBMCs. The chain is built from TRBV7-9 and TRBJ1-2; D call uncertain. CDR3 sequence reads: CASSPFIADGYTF. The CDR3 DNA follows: TGTGCCAGCAGCCCCTTTATCGCGGATGGCTACACCTTC.